The sequence of this T cell receptor (beta chain) was determined in a study of cytomegalovirus exposure and HLA in healthy donors. Study-wide results and limits: The study flagged some 180 TCR beta chains as cytomegalovirus-associated. It was reported in a later analysis that an Asian-associated ancestry cluster showed fewer N-insertions than the roughly 620-donor mean. In vitro assays verified that three CMV-associated chains recognized CMV antigens specifically.

The CDR3 totals 14 residues. V lost 3 bases to trimming and J lost 4 bases; unmatched junction nucleotides: 8. Per the germline V gene, CDR1 is GTSNPN and CDR2 is SVGIG (reference sequence). Primers included in the PCR were 60 Vbeta and 13 Jbeta primers. Data came from immunoSEQ multiplex PCR; TCRdb stores just in-frame clones and leaves some out. The sample lists 200,000 or so clones; over 70% were seen once. With respect to this clone: Antigen specificity is unknown. The sample carries other DNA sequences with the same CDR3.

Sequenced: PBMCs. The V call is TRBV30, the J call TRBJ1-1, with 7 bases aligning to TRBD1. The TCR comes from a man aged 50-59 years in good health and CMV-seronegative. As DNA, the CDR3 is TGTGCCTGGAGACAACAGGGGCTGAGCACTGAAGCTTTCTTT. This gives the protein CAWRQQGLSTEAFF.